The 29 T cell receptor beta chains given below trace back to one sample, sequenced in a study of CD8+ T cells in alopecia areata. Extraction of RNA preceded its reverse transcription into cDNA, which served as the sequencing template. Here immunoSEQ multiplex PCR was the method, and the copy in TCRdb shows in-frame clones only, minus some. This sample carries about 13,000 clones, under 60% of them seen once, and the ten largest clones take around 9.9%. Samples from alopecia areata patients were lesional scalp punch biopsies and peripheral blood. The sequenced sample was skin, obtained at week 0. The receptors come from a human donor with alopecia areata.

Here the CDR3 reads CASTTRGPYDYGYTF. The DNA of the CDR3 is TGTGCCAGCACTACAAGGGGGCCGTATGACTATGGCTACACCTTC. V and J are TRBV6-5 and TRBJ1-2; 7 bases agree with TRBD1. Looked up from germline, CDR1 is MNHEY and CDR2 is SVGAGI. The CDR3 has 15 residues. The ends lost 7 bases at V and 3 bases at J; junction bases unmatched: 11.

J is TRBJ2-2 and V is TRBV7-3; possible D gene TRBD2, 5 bases. There are 12 residues in the CDR3. V was cut by 6 bases and J by 8 bases, with 10 bases left in between. CDR1 is SGHTA and CDR2 is FQGTGA in the germline V gene. In nucleotides, the CDR3 is TGTGCCAGCAGTACACGGGGAGGGGAGCTGTTTTTT. This codes for CASSTRGGELFF.

The V gene is TRBV6-5, the J gene TRBJ2-1; D is unresolved. Between the trimmed V and J ends, which lost 2 bases and 1 base, there was a span of 6 bases. Germline values: CDR1 MNHEY, CDR2 SVGAGI. This CDR3 region has 14 residues. The CDR3, as DNA: TGTGCCAGCAGTTACGTCGCTTCCTACAATGAGCAGTTCTTC. Translating it yields CASSYVASYNEQFF.

The chain employs TRBV5-1 and TRBJ2-3; 7 nucleotides agree with TRBD2. The CDR3 contains 16 residues. Germline V lookup: CDR1 SGHRS, CDR2 YFSETQ. V lost 3 bases and J lost 2; bases outside the gene matches: 9. This CDR3 is CASSSGLLTLTDTQYF. Written as DNA, the CDR3 is TGCGCCAGCAGCTCGGGACTATTAACACTCACAGATACGCAGTATTTT.

This clone was found a few times. This chain connects TRBV7-6 to TRBJ1-6; D is undetermined. Deletions cut 7 bases from V and 2 bases from J, with 15 bases between. The CDR3 runs to 16 residues. Germline V gives CDR1 SGHVS, CDR2 FNYEAQ. CDR3 nucleotide sequence: TGTGCCAGCAATCCCACTTGGGTGCCCTATAATTCACCCCTCCACTTT. It encodes CASNPTWVPYNSPLHF.

CDR3 sequence (DNA): TGCGCCAGCAGCTTGGCCCGGACAGGGTGGATGAACACTGAAGCTTTCTTT. Protein: CASSLARTGWMNTEAFF. V usage is TRBV5-1 and J usage is TRBJ1-1; 8 nucleotides align to TRBD1. The ends lost 0 bases at V and 0 bases at J; junction bases unmatched: 7. The CDR3 covers 17 residues. Germline CDR1 is SGHRS and CDR2 is YFSETQ.

This clone was observed a handful of times. The same CDR3 can be traced to other DNA sequences in this sample. The chain combines TRBV7-8 with TRBJ1-1; unclear D gene. This CDR3 has 15 residues. The germline V gene encodes CDR1 SGHVS and CDR2 FQNEAQ. Deletions cut 5 bases from V and 1 base from J, with 14 bases between. The DNA of the CDR3 is TGTGCCAGCAGCCCGAGGGTGGACGGGAACACTGAAGCTTTCTTT. Translated: CASSPRVDGNTEAFF.

The chain has TRBV6-1 and TRBJ1-2, with D uncertain. The CDR3 totals 14 residues. Trimming removed 2 bases at V and 4 bases at J, with 11 bases between. Looked up from germline, CDR1 is MNHNS and CDR2 is SASEGT. In DNA, the CDR3 is TGTGCCAGCAGTGAATCTGCCACTGTCTATGGCTACACCTTC. It is translated as CASSESATVYGYTF.

The V gene is TRBV5-4, the J gene TRBJ1-6; no reliable D call. V was pared by 1 base and J by 9 bases, with 5 bases between. The germline V gene encodes CDR1 SGHNT and CDR2 YYREEE (reference sequence). The CDR3 runs to 12 residues. DNA of the CDR3: TGTGCCAGCAGCTTGCCCATTTCACCCCTCCACTTT. Translated, it gives CASSLPISPLHF.

The chain links TRBV11-2 to TRBJ2-1, with 8 bases that match TRBD2. The CDR3 is made up of 16 amino acids. The germline V gene has CDR1 SGHAT and CDR2 FQNNGV. The J segment lost 5 bases and the V segment lost 2 bases, leaving 8 bases of the junction unmatched. The CDR3 region has the DNA TGTGCCAGCAGCTTATTTAGGACTAGCCGAAACAATGAGCAGTTCTTC. Its protein product is CASSLFRTSRNNEQFF.

The chain has TRBV7-2 and TRBJ2-7; D gene uncertain. The J call could be wrong; TRBJ2-5 is a better fit for the DNA end. Germline V gene sequence: CDR1 SGHTA, CDR2 FQGNSA. This CDR3 comprises 15 residues. The CDR3 region is CASSLDVSRQETQYF. The CDR3 coding sequence is TGTGCCAGCAGCTTAGATGTCTCCCGCCAAGAGACCCAGTACTTC.

This clone was counted a few times. This sequence joins TRBV11-3 and TRBJ2-5, with unresolved D. Trimming removed 1 base from V and 1 base from J, with 10 bases in between. Germline V gene lookup returns CDR1 SGHNT and CDR2 YENEEA. This CDR3 is built from 15 residues. The CDR3 DNA reads as TGTGCCAGCAGCTTAGGGTTGGGCTCCCAAGAGACCCAGTACTTC. As protein: CASSLGLGSQETQYF.

The chain is built from TRBV4-2 and TRBJ1-3, with D perhaps matching TRBD1 (5 bases). The length of the CDR3 is 17 residues. Germline assignment: CDR1 LGHNA and CDR2 YNFKEQ. V lost 3 bases and J lost 2, with 17 bases in between. CDR3 bases: TGTGCCAGCAGCCACAACGGGGACGGAAGTGCTGGAAACACCATATATTTT. Protein: CASSHNGDGSAGNTIYF.

The chain carries TRBV30 and TRBJ1-5; 10 nucleotides line up with TRBD1. The CDR3 length is 14 residues. The germline gives CDR1 GTSNPN, CDR2 SVGIG (reference sequence). J gave up 7 bases and V 1 base, and 4 bases lay outside the gene matches. The CDR3 DNA sequence: TGTGCCTGGAGTGGGGACAGGGGTGAGCAGCCCCAGCATTTT. Protein: CAWSGDRGEQPQHF.

This clone was seen only a few times. The rearrangement uses TRBV7-2 and TRBJ2-5, with a possible D match to TRBD1 (6 bases). Trimming pared 3 bases from V and 3 bases from J, leaving 8 bases between. Germline lookup yields CDR1 SGHTA and CDR2 FQGNSA. The CDR3 totals 13 residues. The CDR3 DNA sequence: TGTGCCAGCAGCTTGACAGGAGAAGAGACCCAGTACTTC. It encodes CASSLTGEETQYF.

This clone was picked up a small number of times. This chain uses TRBV5-1 with TRBJ2-6, with a tentative D call TRBD1 (6 bases). Trimming pared 3 bases from V and 1 base from J, leaving 8 bases between. This CDR3 has 15 residues. Germline CDR1 is SGHRS and CDR2 is YFSETQ. In DNA, the CDR3 is TGCGCCAGCAGCTCGGACAGTTCTGGGGCCAACGTCCTGACTTTC. Amino acids: CASSSDSSGANVLTF.

V is TRBV5-1 and J is TRBJ2-5; possibly TRBD2 for D (7 bases). Germline CDR1 is SGHRS and CDR2 is YFSETQ. This CDR3 is 15 amino acids long. V dropped 0 bases and J dropped 5 bases, with 14 bases sitting between them. Here the CDR3 reads CASSLEGGGWETQYF. CDR3 nucleotide sequence: TGCGCCAGCAGCTTGGAAGGCGGGGGCTGGGAGACCCAGTACTTC.

The genes are TRBV2 and TRBJ2-1, with 8 nucleotides matching TRBD2. Germline CDR1 reads SNHLY; CDR2 reads FYNNEI. Trimming removed 6 bases from V and 3 bases from J; junction bases left unmatched: 7. The CDR3 spans 15 residues. The CDR3 DNA reads as TGTGCCAGCAGCCAAGGGCGGGGGGACTACAATGAGCAGTTCTTC. As protein: CASSQGRGDYNEQFF.

This clone was detected a few times. The chain recombines TRBV30 with TRBJ2-1; maybe TRBD2 (6 bases). With 1 base removed from V and 4 bases from J, the gap between germline ends came to 11 bases. The CDR3 is 14 residues long. The germline V gene has CDR1 GTSNPN and CDR2 SVGIG (reference sequence). The DNA of the CDR3 is TGTGCCTGGAGTGCTTGGACTACTTACAATGAGCAGTTCTTC. As protein: CAWSAWTTYNEQFF.

The V and J genes are TRBV7-2 and TRBJ1-1; TRBD1 aligns across 8 bases. This CDR3 region has 13 residues. The germline gives CDR1 SGHTA, CDR2 FQGNSA. After removal of 3 bases from V and 6 bases from J, the junction contained 3 bases not matched to a gene. CDR3 amino acids: CASSLQGASEAFF. The CDR3 DNA reads as TGTGCCAGCAGCTTGCAGGGGGCATCTGAAGCTTTCTTT.

The chain combines TRBV7-2 with TRBJ1-6; TRBD1 matches at 7 bases. The germline gives CDR1 SGHTA, CDR2 FQGNSA. The V gene end was trimmed by 4 bases and the J gene end by 10 bases; junction bases not matched to a gene: 7. The CDR3 loop spans 14 amino acids. CDR3 nucleotide sequence: TGTGCCAGCAGCTCCACAGGGGCTAAGTCACCCCTCCACTTT. Its translation is CASSSTGAKSPLHF. Full variable domain (missing parts from reference TRBV7-2 and TRBJ1-6): GAGVSQSPSNKVTEKGKDVELRCDPISGHTALYWYRQSLGQGLEFLIYFQGNSAPDKSGLPSDRFSAERTGGSVSTLTIQRTQQEDSAVYLCASSSTGAKSPLHFGNGTRLTVT.

This chain uses TRBV7-9 with TRBJ1-1; 9 nucleotides align to TRBD1. Per the germline V gene, CDR1 is SEHNR and CDR2 is FQNEAQ (reference sequence). CDR3 length: 16 amino acids. Trimming at V came to 4 bases and at J to 0 bases, leaving 6 bases not matched to a gene. The CDR3 spells CASSYGTGNMNTEAFF. The CDR3 DNA reads TGTGCCAGCAGCTATGGGACAGGGAACATGAACACTGAAGCTTTCTTT.

The gene calls are TRBV6-5 and TRBJ1-5, with D uncertain. The CDR3 spans 15 residues. Germline lookup yields CDR1 MNHEY and CDR2 SVGAGI. Trimming removed 0 bases at V and 7 bases at J, with 13 bases between. The CDR3, as DNA: TGTGCCAGCAGTTACTCCGGCCACCTGCGGCAGCCCCAGCATTTT. It encodes CASSYSGHLRQPQHF.

The V gene is TRBV28, the J gene TRBJ1-2; 12 positions agree with TRBD1. Looked up from germline, CDR1 is MDHEN and CDR2 is SYDVKM. The CDR3 is 20 residues long. The V and J ends lost 3 bases and 2 bases, in that order; junction bases with no gene match: 16. CDR3 bases: TGTGCCAGCAGTTTGTTTAGGTTCGGGACAGGGGGCCGTACCAACTATGGCTACACCTTC. The encoded protein is CASSLFRFGTGGRTNYGYTF.

This chain links TRBV9 with TRBJ2-7; no clear D gene. With 4 bases removed from V and 2 bases from J, the gap between germline ends came to 13 bases. CDR3 length: 14 amino acids. Germline-derived CDR1 and CDR2 are SGDLS and YYNGEE. The CDR3 coding sequence is TGTGCCAGCAGCCCCCTTTCCCCGGCCTACGAGCAGTACTTC. Translation gives CASSPLSPAYEQYF.

The rearrangement joins TRBV13 to TRBJ2-2; D is unclear. The CDR3 is made up of 12 amino acids. The germline V gene has CDR1 PRHDT and CDR2 FYEKMQ (reference sequence). DNA for the CDR3: TGTGCTACAGAACTGAACACCGGGGAGCTGTTTTTT. Amino acid sequence: CATELNTGELFF. Looking up the rest from reference TRBV13 and TRBJ2-2 gives the full variable domain: AAGVIQSPRHLIKEKRETATLKCYPIPRHDTVYWYQQGPGQDPQFLISFYEKMQSDKGSIPDRFSAQQFSDYHSELNMSSLELGDSALYFCATELNTGELFFGEGSRLTVL.

The rearrangement uses TRBV7-8 and TRBJ2-3; either TRBD1 or TRBD2 may supply D (5 bases each). Between the trimmed V and J ends, which lost 6 bases and 6 bases, there was a span of 16 bases. Germline V gene sequence: CDR1 SGHVS, CDR2 FQNEAQ. CDR3 length: 14 amino acids. CDR3 in DNA: TGTGCCAGCAGGGGGACCGATCGGTTTGATACGCAGTATTTT. Translated: CASRGTDRFDTQYF.

The chain uses TRBV7-9 and TRBJ2-2; D could derive from TRBD1 or TRBD2 (5 bases each). Deletions cut 0 bases from V and 0 bases from J, with 5 bases between. Germline lookup yields CDR1 SEHNR and CDR2 FQNEAQ (reference sequence). This CDR3 contains 15 residues. CDR3 nucleotide sequence: TGTGCCAGCAGCTTAGCGGGGGCGAACACCGGGGAGCTGTTTTTT. Translating gives CASSLAGANTGELFF.

The chain carries TRBV6-5 and TRBJ1-2, with a possible D match to TRBD1 (5 bases). Germline lookup yields CDR1 MNHEY and CDR2 SVGAGI. This CDR3 contains 14 residues. V was cut by 4 bases and J by 6 bases, with 15 bases left in between. CDR3 residues: CASSSQDSLDGYTF. The CDR3 bases are TGTGCCAGCAGTTCCCAAGACAGTTTGGATGGCTACACCTTC.